One and the same sample provided the 27 T cell receptor beta chains below, sequenced in a study of T cells in Graves' hyperthyroidism and ophthalmopathy (dated by TCRdb to the late 2010s). The method was multiplex PCR. This sample was sequenced with an Illumina HiSeq 2000. TCR beta CDR3 regions were amplified from RNA transcripts. The first round of RT-PCR for the TCR CDR3 was performed with the HTBI primer set and the Qiagen OneStep RT-PCR kit. The raw public reads went through TCRdb reprocessing: fastp at Q25, MiXCR clone calling, in-frame beta chains kept. Each record represents a unique CDR3 protein, reported with the most common genes and DNA among its rows. The sample records about 720,000 distinct CDR3 sequences, about 19% of which are singletons. The ten largest clones represent around 15% of the sample. What was sequenced was blood. The receptors stem from a woman aged 45-60 years with Graves' hyperthyroidism that later progressed to Graves' ophthalmopathy.

V usage is TRBV24-1 and J usage is TRBJ1-5, with D possibly matching TRBD1 (6 bases). Germline V lookup: CDR1 KGHDR, CDR2 SFDVKD. CDR3 length: 15 amino acids. The V gene lost 6 bases and the J gene lost 0 bases, with 11 bases spanning the gap. In DNA, the CDR3 is TGTGCCACCAGTCCAAAGGGGGTTAGCAATCAGCCCCAGCATTTT. It codes for CATSPKGVSNQPQHF.

Ten or more counts support this clonotype. This chain links TRBV2 with TRBJ1-5, with TRBD1 matching 8 bases. This CDR3 is built from 16 residues. Germline CDR1 and CDR2: SNHLY and FYNNEI. After removal of 7 bases from V and 1 base from J, the junction contained 9 bases not matched to a gene. The CDR3 DNA reads TGTGCCAGCATGCCGGACAGGGCACGGAGCAATCAGCCCCAGCATTTT. It codes for CASMPDRARSNQPQHF.

This clonotype has only a few counts. The gene calls are TRBV7-3 and TRBJ2-2; D remains ambiguous. The CDR3 length is 14 residues. Germline-derived CDR1 and CDR2 are SGHTA and FQGTGA. Trimming shortened V by 5 bases and J by 6 bases, and 13 bases separated the two germline ends. CDR3 coding DNA: TGTGCCAGCAGCCGTTCCAGCCCGGCCGGGGAGCTGTTTTTT. Translated: CASSRSSPAGELFF.

CDR3 protein: CSASQAVFSYNSPLHF. CDR3 DNA: TGCAGTGCTAGTCAAGCGGTTTTTTCCTATAATTCACCCCTCCACTTT. The chain joins TRBV20-1 to TRBJ1-6, with unresolved D. The CDR3 runs 16 residues. Germline V gene sequence: CDR1 DFQATT, CDR2 SNEGSKA (reference sequence). The V gene lost 3 bases and the J gene lost 1 base, with 13 bases spanning the gap.

This clonotype showed up many times. The rearrangement joins TRBV12-3 or TRBV12-4 to TRBJ2-2; tentative D call: TRBD1 (6 bases). The CDR3 consists of 16 residues. V was cut by 3 bases and J by 0 bases, with 11 bases left in between. The CDR3 bases are TGTGCCAGCAGTTTTAACAGGGCGTCGAACACCGGGGAGCTGTTTTTT. It is translated as CASSFNRASNTGELFF.

This clonotype was seen only once. The chain links TRBV6-9 to TRBJ1-2; a weak D match, TRBD1 (6 bases). Germline-derived CDR1 and CDR2 are MNHGY and SVAAGI. This CDR3 is built from 15 residues. Trimming removed 4 bases from V and 0 bases from J, with 12 bases in between. The CDR3, as DNA: TGTGCCAGCAGTTTCGGACAGCCTACTAACTATGGCTACACCTTC. This sequence encodes CASSFGQPTNYGYTF.

The table lists this clonotype with a few counts. This chain uses TRBV27 with TRBJ1-1; D not resolved. V lost 3 bases and J 7 bases, leaving 12 bases between the germline ends. The germline V gene encodes CDR1 MNHEY and CDR2 SMNVEV (reference sequence). This CDR3 is built from 13 residues. The CDR3 sequence: CASSFTGPYEAFF. The CDR3 DNA sequence: TGTGCCAGCAGTTTCACGGGCCCCTATGAAGCTTTCTTT.

The gene calls are TRBV6-2 or TRBV6-3 and TRBJ1-1; 11 nucleotides line up with TRBD1. The CDR3 is 14 amino acids. Germline V gene data show CDR1 as MNHEY and CDR2 as SVGEGT. V trimming: 5 bases; J trimming: 6 bases; junction bases outside the gene matches: 5. CDR3 DNA sequence: TGTGCCAGCAGTGGAGGACAGGGGGCCCCTGAAGCTTTCTTT. This encodes CASSGGQGAPEAFF.

The chain recombines TRBV29-1 with TRBJ2-5; 7 bases line up with TRBD2. Germline CDR1 reads SQVTM; CDR2 reads ANQGSEA. There are 15 residues in the CDR3. The trim removed 2 bases at V and 3 bases at J, leaving 9 bases unmatched. CDR3 residues: CSVELAGDYKETQYF. CDR3 sequence (DNA): TGCAGCGTTGAATTGGCCGGGGACTACAAAGAGACCCAGTACTTC.

This clonotype was detected a few times. The chain joins TRBV24-1 to TRBJ2-2; D is unresolved. Trimming removed 4 bases at V and 5 bases at J, with 10 bases between. This CDR3 has 14 amino acids. Germline lookup yields CDR1 KGHDR and CDR2 SFDVKD. The CDR3 is CATSDPAETGELFF. In DNA form, the CDR3 reads TGTGCCACCAGTGACCCGGCGGAAACCGGGGAGCTGTTTTTT.

Regarding this clonotype: This sequence may be a read error, since a much larger clone differs from it by one base. J is TRBJ1-1 and V is TRBV5-1; the D is unclear. CDR1 is SGHRS, CDR2 YFSETQ, per germline. The CDR3 covers 14 residues. CDR3 nucleotide sequence: TGCGCCAGCAGCTTGTTACGGCCGAACACTGAAGTTTTCTTT. Translation: CASSLLRPNTEVFF.

The chain uses TRBV29-1 and TRBJ1-5; 7 bases map to TRBD1. Germline-derived CDR1 and CDR2 are SQVTM and ANQGSEA. The V and J ends lost 6 bases and 4 bases, in that order; junction bases with no gene match: 6. The CDR3 consists of 13 residues. For the CDR3, the DNA is TGCAGCGTGGAGACAGGGCCTAATCAGCCCCAGCATTTT. It specifies CSVETGPNQPQHF.

This clonotype was picked up many times. V and J are TRBV6-1 and TRBJ1-6; D is perhaps TRBD1 (6 bases). Germline lookup yields CDR1 MNHNS and CDR2 SASEGT. The CDR3 loop spans 14 amino acids. Deletions cut 2 bases from V and 10 bases from J, with 12 bases between. CDR3 coding DNA: TGTGCCAGCAGTGAATCCGGGGGGCGATCACCCCTCCACTTT. This sequence encodes CASSESGGRSPLHF.

The chain uses TRBV7-9 and TRBJ2-5; the D call may be TRBD1 or TRBD2 (5 bases each). CDR1 SEHNR and CDR2 FQNEAQ come from the germline V gene (reference sequence). This CDR3 spans 13 amino acids. Between the trimmed V and J ends, which lost 8 bases and 4 bases, there was a span of 14 bases. The CDR3 spells CASFTGGGETQYF. In DNA form, the CDR3 reads TGTGCCAGCTTTACGGGTGGGGGAGAGACCCAGTACTTC. Filled out from reference TRBV7-9 and TRBJ2-5, the complete variable domain reads DTGVSQNPRHKITKRGQNVTFRCDPISEHNRLYWYRQTLGQGPEFLTYFQNEAQLEKSRLLSDRFSAERPKGSFSTLEIQRTEQGDSAMYLCASFTGGGETQYFGPGTRLLVL.

In this sample, this clonotype turned up a few times. The chain employs TRBV10-3 and TRBJ1-5, with D possibly being TRBD1 (5 bases). The CDR3 is 14 residues long. Per germline, CDR1 ENHRY and CDR2 SYGVKD. With 0 bases removed from V and 5 bases from J, the gap between germline ends came to 8 bases. CDR3 sequence: CAISESTEYQPQHF. CDR3 DNA sequence: TGTGCCATCAGTGAGTCGACAGAATATCAGCCCCAGCATTTT.

This chain joins TRBV3-1 and TRBJ2-7; 10 positions match TRBD1. The germline gives CDR1 LGHDT, CDR2 YNNKEL (reference sequence). V shed 1 base, J shed 5 bases, and the junction held 5 bases outside the gene matches. The CDR3 runs to 15 residues. Here the CDR3 reads CASSQGDRGLHEQYF. DNA for the CDR3: TGTGCCAGCAGCCAAGGCGACAGGGGGCTCCACGAGCAGTACTTC.

This clonotype was observed a few times. The chain links TRBV14 to TRBJ1-2; D is unresolved. The V gene's germline CDR1 is SGHDN and CDR2 FVKESK. The CDR3 covers 14 residues. The V and J ends lost 1 base and 5 bases respectively, with 11 bases between them. The CDR3 DNA reads TGTGCCAGCAGCCAAGCCGGACGGACTTATGGCTACACCTTC. Translated: CASSQAGRTYGYTF.

This clonotype was picked up a small number of times. This chain links TRBV2 with TRBJ1-2, with D unclear. Deletions cut 1 base from V and 5 bases from J, with 11 bases between. Germline V gene data show CDR1 as SNHLY and CDR2 as FYNNEI. The CDR3 length is 14 residues. CDR3 sequence: CASSEGGMRYGYTF. The CDR3 bases are TGTGCCAGCAGTGAAGGAGGGATGAGGTATGGCTACACCTTC.

This clonotype was counted ten times or more. CDR3 loop: CASSLESRNQPQHF. The DNA of the CDR3 is TGTGCCAGCAGTTTAGAATCTCGCAATCAGCCCCAGCATTTT. This chain links TRBV12-3 or TRBV12-4 with TRBJ1-5; no firm D call. Trimming stripped 1 base from V and 2 bases from J, with 6 bases between. The CDR3 covers 14 residues.

This clonotype has only a few counts. This CDR3 is CASSAAGVQETQYF. CDR3 in DNA: TGTGCCAGCAGCGCAGCGGGGGTTCAAGAGACCCAGTACTTC. The V call is TRBV7-6, the J call TRBJ2-5, with TRBD2 matching 8 bases. This CDR3 is built from 14 residues. Germline V lookup: CDR1 SGHVS, CDR2 FNYEAQ. With V trimmed by 5 bases and J by 2 bases, 4 bases remained unmatched.

This clonotype showed up just a few times. This sequence joins TRBV3-1 and TRBJ1-1; D not resolved. The CDR3 is made up of 13 amino acids. The germline V gene encodes CDR1 LGHDT and CDR2 YNNKEL (reference sequence). Trimming left V 4 bases short and J 7 bases short, with 13 bases between. In DNA, the CDR3 is TGTGCCAGCAGCCCCTGGGAGGGAGATGAAGCTTTCTTT. The encoded protein is CASSPWEGDEAFF.

This clonotype was recorded many times. The chain uses TRBV12-3 or TRBV12-4 and TRBJ2-1, with 9 bases matching TRBD1. With V trimmed by 2 bases and J by 9 bases, 8 bases remained unmatched. The CDR3 has 15 amino acids. The DNA of the CDR3 is TGTGCCAGCAGTTTATATGACAGGGGGTTTAGTGAGCAGTTCTTC. As protein: CASSLYDRGFSEQFF.

There are a few counts of this clonotype. Just one base apart from a much larger clone, this may be a read error. V usage is TRBV2 and J usage is TRBJ1-2; D not resolved. Germline V gene lookup returns CDR1 SNHLY and CDR2 FYNNEI. The CDR3 is 12 amino acids. V was shortened by 6 bases and J by 6 bases, with 11 bases between the two germline ends. CDR3 region: CASRLSGDGYTF. The CDR3 DNA reads TGTGCCAGCAGATTATCTGGGGATGGCTACACCTTC.

In this sample, this clonotype turned up many times. CDR3 amino acids: CASSLRGIPYEQYF. The CDR3 DNA sequence: TGTGCCAGCAGCCTCAGGGGGATACCCTACGAGCAGTACTTC. The chain has TRBV7-9 and TRBJ2-7, with 7 bases matching TRBD1. Germline values: CDR1 SEHNR, CDR2 FQNEAQ (reference sequence). J was trimmed by 2 bases and V by 5 bases; bases with no gene match: 6. The CDR3 loop spans 14 amino acids.

With regard to this clonotype: Being one base from a much bigger clone, this may be a read error. This sequence joins TRBV6-5 and TRBJ2-2, with D possibly TRBD2 on 6 matching bases. The V and J ends lost 2 bases and 4 bases respectively, with 8 bases between them. In germline, CDR1 is MNHEY, CDR2 SVGAGI. The CDR3 totals 14 residues. The CDR3 region has the DNA TGTGCCAGCAGTTACGAAGCGGGCACCGGGGAGCTGTTTTTT. Amino acids: CASSYEAGTGELFF.

To note about this clonotype: Since a much larger clone is just one base distant, this may be a read error. V is TRBV30 and J is TRBJ1-1; the D gene is possibly TRBD1 (5 bases). V lost 4 bases, J lost 5 bases, and 17 bases lay in between. CDR3 size: 14 residues. Germline CDR1 reads GTSNPN; CDR2 reads SVGIG (reference sequence). The DNA of the CDR3 is TGTGCCTGGACCAACCTGAGGGGATTTACTGAAGCTTTCTTT. Encoded protein: CAWTNLRGFTEAFF.

This clonotype was seen many times. The chain combines TRBV3-1 with TRBJ1-5; D unresolved. CDR1 and CDR2 from the germline V gene are LGHDT and YNNKEL (reference sequence). This CDR3 region has 15 residues. Trimming left V 0 bases short and J 2 bases short, with 8 bases between. CDR3: CASSQDLAGNQPQHF. CDR3 DNA: TGTGCCAGCAGCCAAGATTTGGCAGGCAATCAGCCCCAGCATTTT.